The sequence of this T cell receptor beta chain was determined in a study of blood T cell repertoires in COVID-19. Study information: The origin of the acute and convalescent COVID-19 samples was the United States, Italy and Spain. PBMCs, B-cell-depleted T cells, or T cells provided the cDNA or gDNA that made up the material.

The table came from immunoSEQ multiplex PCR; TCRdb's copy has only in-frame clones and leaves some out. The data contain a few hundred thousand clones, less than 90% of them singletons. After removal of 4 bases from V and 7 bases from J, the junction contained 12 bases not matched to a gene. Germline loops: CDR1 SGDLS, CDR2 YYNGEE. This CDR3 region has 16 residues. This sequence originates from a woman in her 50s in a cohort exposed to, infected with or recovered from COVID-19 (not recorded which). The V and J genes are TRBV9 and TRBJ1-2, with TRBD1 matching 11 bases. Sequencing was performed on PBMCs or T cells enriched from blood (not recorded which). The CDR3 DNA is TGTGCCAGCAGCACTAGCCCGGGGACAGGGGGGTCTGGCTACACCTTC. It yields the protein CASSTSPGTGGSGYTF. Full variable domain (missing parts from reference TRBV9 and TRBJ1-2): DSGVTQTPKHLITATGQRVTLRCSPRSGDLSVYWYQQSLDQGLQFLIQYYNGEERAKGNILERFSAQQFPDLHSELNLSSLELGDSALYFCASSTSPGTGGSGYTFGSGTRLTVV.